A single sample is the source of the 13 T cell receptor beta chains below, sequenced in a study of CD8+ T cells in alopecia areata. Extracted from the samples, RNA was reverse transcribed into cDNA to serve as the sequencing template. Some clones are missing from TCRdb's copy, which holds only in-frame ones; the method was immunoSEQ multiplex PCR. This table has 150,000 or so clones, around 47% appearing once. Sequencing was performed on CD4+ T cells sorted from blood. The receptors shown here come from a human donor with alopecia areata.

The V and J genes are TRBV4-2 and TRBJ2-2; a weak D match, TRBD2 (6 bases). V was shortened by 1 base and J by 5 bases, with 14 bases between the two germline ends. The CDR3 covers 16 residues. Germline V gene sequence: CDR1 LGHNA, CDR2 YNFKEQ. For the CDR3, the DNA is TGTGCCAGCAGCCAAGTTGGCGGGATCGGGACCGGGGAGCTGTTTTTT. This translates into CASSQVGGIGTGELFF.

This clone turned up a few times. The gene calls are TRBV2 and TRBJ1-1; D is possibly TRBD1 (6 bases). With 5 bases removed from V and 8 bases from J, the gap between germline ends came to 27 bases. The CDR3 consists of 17 residues. The germline gives CDR1 SNHLY, CDR2 FYNNEI. The CDR3 DNA is TGTGCCAGCAGTCGCAAGGGGGTATCACCCGGCAGGAGGGAAGCTTTCTTT. It is translated as CASSRKGVSPGRREAFF. Based on the CDR3 plus reference TRBV2 and TRBJ1-1, the full variable domain is EPEVTQTPSHQVTQMGQEVILRCVPISNHLYFYWYRQILGQKVEFLVSFYNNEISEKSEIFDDQFSVERPDGSNFTLKIRSTKLEDSAMYFCASSRKGVSPGRREAFFGQGTRLTVV.

The V gene is TRBV7-9, the J gene TRBJ2-7; D possibly corresponds to TRBD1 (6 bases). The length of the CDR3 is 13 residues. CDR1 SEHNR and CDR2 FQNEAQ come from the germline V gene (reference sequence). The germline V and J ends were trimmed by 1 base and 6 bases, with 10 bases remaining between them. The CDR3 DNA reads as TGTGCCAGCAGCTTAGGAACAGGGTCCGAGCAGTACTTC. It encodes CASSLGTGSEQYF.

The chain links TRBV27 to TRBJ2-7; the D is unclear. CDR1 is MNHEY and CDR2 is SMNVEV in the germline V gene (reference sequence). V was shortened by 3 bases and J by 2 bases, with 11 bases between the two germline ends. The CDR3 covers 14 residues. The CDR3 coding sequence is TGTGCCAGCAGTTTCTCAGTTGGGCCCTACGAGCAGTACTTC. Translated, it gives CASSFSVGPYEQYF.

This clone was counted between two and nine times. The gene calls are TRBV28 and TRBJ2-5, with 7 bases matching TRBD1. J was trimmed by 1 base and V by 5 bases; bases with no gene match: 10. The CDR3 runs to 16 residues. Germline CDR1 MDHEN, CDR2 SYDVKM. Written as DNA, the CDR3 is TGTGCCAGCAGTCCCCTCTCGGACAGGAGCCAAGAGACCCAGTACTTC. As protein: CASSPLSDRSQETQYF.

V and J are TRBV30 and TRBJ2-2; 7 bases fit TRBD1. V shed 5 bases and J 6 bases; nucleotides not matched to a gene: 3. In germline, CDR1 is GTSNPN, CDR2 SVGIG (reference sequence). The CDR3 runs 12 residues. Here the CDR3 DNA reads TGTGCCTGGGCGCAGGGGGCCGGGGAGCTGTTTTTT. It yields the protein CAWAQGAGELFF.

This chain uses TRBV29-1 with TRBJ2-1, with TRBD1 as a possible D gene (6 bases). V was pared by 7 bases and J by 0 bases, with 19 bases between. Germline V gene lookup returns CDR1 SQVTM and CDR2 ANQGSEA. CDR3 size: 16 residues. Written as DNA, the CDR3 is TGCAGCGGCCGAGGGGGAGCGGAGAGCTCCTACAATGAGCAGTTCTTC. Translation gives CSGRGGAESSYNEQFF.

This clone has a handful of counts. V is TRBV5-1 and J is TRBJ1-5; TRBD1 matches at 9 bases. The CDR3 extends over 14 amino acids. The germline CDR1 and CDR2 sequences are SGHRS and YFSETQ. The V and J ends lost 2 bases and 5 bases, in that order; junction bases with no gene match: 2. The CDR3 protein is CASSFGTGYQPQHF. CDR3 DNA: TGCGCCAGCAGCTTCGGGACAGGGTATCAGCCCCAGCATTTT.

This clone has ten or more counts. The CDR3 DNA sequence: TGTGCCAGTAGTGTAAACTTGGCGTCGGAGACCCAGTACTTC. Translated, it gives CASSVNLASETQYF. This chain links TRBV19 with TRBJ2-5; no clear D gene. This CDR3 has 14 amino acids. V dropped 5 bases and J dropped 5 bases, with 15 bases sitting between them. Germline V gives CDR1 LNHDA, CDR2 SQIVND (reference sequence).

This clone was observed a few times. The J gene is TRBJ1-1, the V gene TRBV7-9; the D is unclear. CDR1 SEHNR and CDR2 FQNEAQ come from the germline V gene (reference sequence). Trimming removed 4 bases at V and 5 bases at J, with 14 bases between. The CDR3 length is 14 residues. The CDR3 DNA sequence: TGTGCCAGCAGCTCCGAGAGCCGTTGGACTGAAGCTTTCTTT. It is translated as CASSSESRWTEAFF. The full variable domain, its missing parts supplied by reference TRBV7-9 and TRBJ1-1, is DTGVSQNPRHKITKRGQNVTFRCDPISEHNRLYWYRQTLGQGPEFLTYFQNEAQLEKSRLLSDRFSAERPKGSFSTLEIQRTEQGDSAMYLCASSSESRWTEAFFGQGTRLTVV.

The V call is TRBV5-1, the J call TRBJ2-7; possibly TRBD2 for D (5 bases). The CDR3 has 14 residues. Germline assignment: CDR1 SGHRS and CDR2 YFSETQ. V was cut by 1 base and J by 5 bases, with 13 bases left in between. CDR3 DNA: TGCGCCAGCAGCTTGTATGGAGGCTGGAACGAGCAGTACTTC. Its translation is CASSLYGGWNEQYF. Based on the CDR3 plus reference TRBV5-1 and TRBJ2-7, the full variable domain is KAGVTQTPRYLIKTRGQQVTLSCSPISGHRSVSWYQQTPGQGLQFLFEYFSETQRNKGNFPGRFSGRQFSNSRSEMNVSTLELGDSALYLCASSLYGGWNEQYFGPGTRLTVT.

The CDR3 coding sequence is TGCGCCAGCAGCTTGGTCGAGACCCAGTACTTC. This codes for CASSLVETQYF. The chain employs TRBV5-1 and TRBJ2-5, with unresolved D. This CDR3 has 11 residues. Per the germline V gene, CDR1 is SGHRS and CDR2 is YFSETQ. The V gene lost 0 bases and the J gene lost 5 bases, with 2 bases spanning the gap.

The table lists this clone with a count of one. This chain joins TRBV7-9 and TRBJ2-7; D ambiguous. Trimming took 4 bases from V and 2 from J, leaving 6 bases between them. The CDR3 consists of 12 residues. CDR1 is SEHNR, CDR2 FQNEAQ, per germline (reference sequence). CDR3 protein: CASSSFAYEQYF. The CDR3 DNA reads TGTGCCAGCAGCTCATTTGCCTACGAGCAGTACTTC.